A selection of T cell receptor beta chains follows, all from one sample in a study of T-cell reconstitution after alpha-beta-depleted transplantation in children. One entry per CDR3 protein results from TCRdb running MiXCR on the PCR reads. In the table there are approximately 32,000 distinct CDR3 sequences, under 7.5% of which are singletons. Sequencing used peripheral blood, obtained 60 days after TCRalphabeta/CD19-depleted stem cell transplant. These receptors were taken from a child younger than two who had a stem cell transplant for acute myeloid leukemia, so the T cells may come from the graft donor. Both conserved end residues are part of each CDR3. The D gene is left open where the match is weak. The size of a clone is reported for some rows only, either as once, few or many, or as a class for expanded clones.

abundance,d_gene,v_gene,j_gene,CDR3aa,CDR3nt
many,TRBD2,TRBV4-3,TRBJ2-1,CASSQDPKRGYNEQFF,TGCGCCAGCAGCCAAGATCCCAAGCGGGGCTACAATGAGCAGTTCTTC
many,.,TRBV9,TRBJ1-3,CASSGGTSGVTIYF,TGTGCCAGCAGCGGTGGAACGTCGGGAGTTACCATATATTTT
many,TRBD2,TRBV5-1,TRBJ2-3,CASSLASSGRTTDTQYF,TGCGCCAGCAGCTTGGCCTCGAGCGGGAGGACTACAGATACGCAGTATTTT
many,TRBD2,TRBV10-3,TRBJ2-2,CAISERAGVGELFF,TGTGCCATCAGCGAGCGCGCGGGGGTCGGGGAGCTGTTTTTT
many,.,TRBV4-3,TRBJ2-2,CASSQDGGNTGELFF,TGCGCCAGCAGCCAAGATGGGGGGAACACCGGGGAGCTGTTTTTT
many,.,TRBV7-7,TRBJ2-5,CASSPRTDQETQYF,TGTGCTAGCAGCCCCCGGACAGATCAAGAGACCCAGTACTTC
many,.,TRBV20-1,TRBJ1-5,CSVERGGARQPQHF,TGCAGTGTAGAAAGAGGGGGGGCGCGACAGCCCCAGCATTTT
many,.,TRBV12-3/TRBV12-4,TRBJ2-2,CASSFVTGELFF,TGTGCCAGCAGTTTTGTCACCGGGGAGCTGTTTTTT
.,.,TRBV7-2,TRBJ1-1,CASSLGVDAGNTEAFF,TGTGCCAGCAGCTTAGGTGTGGACGCGGGGAACACTGAAGCTTTCTTT
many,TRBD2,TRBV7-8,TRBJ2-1,CASSQPLAGVYNEQFF,TGTGCCAGCAGCCAGCCGCTAGCGGGGGTTTACAATGAGCAGTTCTTC
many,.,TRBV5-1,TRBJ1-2,CASSSGLSRYGYTF,TGCGCCAGCAGCTCCGGACTCAGCCGCTATGGCTACACCTTC
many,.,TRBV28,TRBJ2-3,CASSLSRYTQYF,TGTGCCAGCAGTTTAAGCCGCTATACGCAGTATTTT
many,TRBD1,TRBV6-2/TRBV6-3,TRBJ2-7,CASRGTESSYEQYF,TGTGCCAGCAGGGGGACAGAAAGCTCCTACGAGCAGTACTTC
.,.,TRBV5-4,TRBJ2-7,CASSFLGSYEQYF,TGTGCCAGCAGCTTCCTGGGCTCCTACGAGCAGTACTTC
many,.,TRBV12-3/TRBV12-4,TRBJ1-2,CASSLTGEGYTF,TGTGCCAGCAGTTTAACCGGGGAAGGCTACACCTTC